Listed below are T cell receptor beta chains from one sample, sequenced in a study of T cells in Graves' hyperthyroidism and ophthalmopathy. TCRdb reanalysed the multiplex PCR reads using MiXCR and keeps one entry per CDR3 protein. The repertoire includes more than 350,000 distinct CDR3 sequences, 13% to 15% of them detected once, and about 20% sits in the top ten. What was sequenced was blood. These receptors originate from a woman aged 55-69 years with Graves' ophthalmopathy. CDR3s include the opening cysteine and the closing phenylalanine or tryptophan. D genes are given only for firm matches. Rows give clone size only sometimes, using once, few, many, or a class for an expanded clone.

v_call: TRBV15
clone_size: .
j_call: TRBJ2-3
d_call: .
cdr3_nt: TGTGCCACCAGCAGAGATCAGGCACTGGGGACAGATACGCAGTATTTT
cdr3_aa: CATSRDQALGTDTQYF

v_call: TRBV24-1
clone_size: few
j_call: TRBJ2-5
d_call: .
cdr3_nt: TGTGCCACCAGTGATTCACCAGGCCAAGAGACCCAGTACTTC
cdr3_aa: CATSDSPGQETQYF

v_call: TRBV7-2
clone_size: many
j_call: TRBJ1-5
d_call: .
cdr3_nt: TGTGCCAGCAGCTTTTCGGGCGCAAATAGCAATCAGCCCCAGCATTTT
cdr3_aa: CASSFSGANSNQPQHF

v_call: TRBV20-1
clone_size: many
j_call: TRBJ2-5
d_call: TRBD2
cdr3_nt: TGCAGTGCTAGAGATTTCCCACTAGCGGGAGGGGAGACCCAGTACTTC
cdr3_aa: CSARDFPLAGGETQYF

v_call: TRBV30
clone_size: many
j_call: TRBJ2-1
d_call: .
cdr3_nt: TGTGCCTGGAGTGTACCCGACGGGTTCTCCTACAATGAGCAGTTCTTC
cdr3_aa: CAWSVPDGFSYNEQFF

v_call: TRBV5-5
clone_size: few
j_call: TRBJ2-1
d_call: TRBD1
cdr3_nt: TGTGCCAGTTTCCCTCTTGAGACAGGGAGTAGCGAGCAGTTCTTC
cdr3_aa: CASFPLETGSSEQFF

v_call: TRBV10-1
clone_size: few
j_call: TRBJ2-7
d_call: .
cdr3_nt: TGCGCCAGCAGTGAGTCTCGGGACCCGTTCCACGAGCAGTACTTC
cdr3_aa: CASSESRDPFHEQYF

v_call: TRBV20-1
clone_size: few
j_call: TRBJ2-7
d_call: TRBD1
cdr3_nt: TGCACCGCAGGGGGACAGGGTAACGAGCAGTACTTC
cdr3_aa: CTAGGQGNEQYF

v_call: TRBV20-1
clone_size: .
j_call: TRBJ2-3
d_call: TRBD1
cdr3_nt: TGCAGTGCTAGAGATTGGACAGGGGAGTTGCAGTATTTT
cdr3_aa: CSARDWTGELQYF

v_call: TRBV5-1
clone_size: many
j_call: TRBJ2-7
d_call: TRBD1
cdr3_nt: TGCGCCAGCAGCTCCCTAACAGGGGTCACCGACGAGCAGTACTTC
cdr3_aa: CASSSLTGVTDEQYF

v_call: TRBV28
clone_size: many
j_call: TRBJ2-3
d_call: .
cdr3_nt: TGTGCCAGCATAGACGACACAGATACGCAGTATTTT
cdr3_aa: CASIDDTDTQYF

v_call: TRBV2
clone_size: many
j_call: TRBJ1-5
d_call: TRBD1
cdr3_nt: TGTGCCAGCAGGGAACTGACAGGGGGCAAACAGCCCCAGCATTTT
cdr3_aa: CASRELTGGKQPQHF

v_call: TRBV5-1
clone_size: many
j_call: TRBJ2-3
d_call: .
cdr3_nt: TGCGCCAGCAGCCCTAGGGGGGGACAAAGTGTAGATACGCAGTATTTT
cdr3_aa: CASSPRGGQSVDTQYF

v_call: TRBV6-2/TRBV6-3
clone_size: many
j_call: TRBJ2-5
d_call: .
cdr3_nt: TGTGCCAGCAGTTGGAGCGGGACAGACCAAGAGACCCAGTACTTC
cdr3_aa: CASSWSGTDQETQYF

v_call: TRBV9
clone_size: many
j_call: TRBJ2-7
d_call: TRBD2
cdr3_nt: TGTGCCAGCAGCGTTGCCGGGACTAGCGGGAAATACGAGCAGTACTTC
cdr3_aa: CASSVAGTSGKYEQYF

v_call: TRBV11-2
clone_size: many
j_call: TRBJ2-3
d_call: TRBD2
cdr3_nt: TGTGCCAGCAGCCGACGACTAGCGGGAGGGCCTAGCACAGATACGCAGTATTTT
cdr3_aa: CASSRRLAGGPSTDTQYF

v_call: TRBV11-2
clone_size: many
j_call: TRBJ2-2
d_call: TRBD2
cdr3_nt: TGTGCCAGCAGCTTTGACGGGAGGGTCGGGGAGCTGTTTTTT
cdr3_aa: CASSFDGRVGELFF

v_call: TRBV5-6
clone_size: .
j_call: TRBJ1-2
d_call: TRBD1
cdr3_nt: TGTGCCAGCAGCTTGAGGGACAGGGCAAGCTACACCTTC
cdr3_aa: CASSLRDRASYTF

v_call: TRBV6-9
clone_size: many
j_call: TRBJ1-6
d_call: .
cdr3_nt: TGTGCCAGCAGTCCCAGGGCCGGGGGGAACTCCTATAATTCACCCCTCCACTTT
cdr3_aa: CASSPRAGGNSYNSPLHF

v_call: TRBV29-1
clone_size: .
j_call: TRBJ1-1
d_call: .
cdr3_nt: TGCAGCGTCCGGACGGATATGAACACTGAAGCTTTCTTT
cdr3_aa: CSVRTDMNTEAFF

v_call: TRBV5-1
clone_size: many
j_call: TRBJ2-2
d_call: .
cdr3_nt: TGCGCCAGCAGCTACCGGGACGCGGACACCGGGGAGCTGTTTTTT
cdr3_aa: CASSYRDADTGELFF

v_call: TRBV20-1
clone_size: .
j_call: TRBJ2-1
d_call: .
cdr3_nt: TGCAGTGCTATCAGATTCGGGTTCGGGATCCAGTTCTTC
cdr3_aa: CSAIRFGFGIQFF

v_call: TRBV6-1
clone_size: many
j_call: TRBJ2-2
d_call: .
cdr3_nt: TGTGCCAGCAGTGCCCAGGGAACCGGGGAGCTGTTTTTT
cdr3_aa: CASSAQGTGELFF

v_call: TRBV20-1
clone_size: many
j_call: TRBJ2-3
d_call: .
cdr3_nt: TGCAGTGCTAGAGGTACCGTAGGTGAAGATACGCAGTATTTT
cdr3_aa: CSARGTVGEDTQYF

v_call: TRBV27
clone_size: .
j_call: TRBJ1-6
d_call: .
cdr3_nt: TGTGCCAGCAGTTTCAGGGAAGGCTCACCCCTCCACTTT
cdr3_aa: CASSFREGSPLHF

v_call: TRBV28
clone_size: many
j_call: TRBJ2-7
d_call: .
cdr3_nt: TGTGCCAGCAGTTTCGGGGCGCTCGAGCAGTACTTC
cdr3_aa: CASSFGALEQYF

v_call: TRBV12-3/TRBV12-4
clone_size: many
j_call: TRBJ2-7
d_call: TRBD1
cdr3_nt: TGTGCCAGCAGCCCCGGACAGGGGAGGAACGAGCAGTACTTC
cdr3_aa: CASSPGQGRNEQYF

v_call: TRBV24-1
clone_size: many
j_call: TRBJ1-1
d_call: .
cdr3_nt: TGTGCCACCAGGGACAAGAGGGGAGCTAACACTGAAGCTTTCTTT
cdr3_aa: CATRDKRGANTEAFF